This T cell receptor (beta chain) was documented in a study of cytomegalovirus exposure and HLA in healthy donors. In germline, CDR1 is SGHVS, CDR2 FQNEAQ. The V end was cut by 2 bases, the J end by 6 bases, with 17 bases between. The CDR3 is 16 residues long. 13 Jbeta primers and 60 Vbeta primers were used for the PCR. Libraries were prepared by immunoSEQ multiplex PCR; TCRdb keeps only in-frame clonotypes and omits some of them. The profile shows 150,000 or so clones, around 74% of them singletons. V usage is TRBV7-8 and J usage is TRBJ2-1; D is unclear. The sequenced sample consisted of PBMCs. The receptor was isolated from a male donor in good health and CMV-seronegative. The CDR3 is CASSLRRLPSANEQFF. In DNA, the CDR3 is TGTGCCAGCAGCTTAAGGCGGCTCCCCTCCGCCAATGAGCAGTTCTTC.